Given below is one T cell receptor beta chain in context. This sample was taken from a study of blood T cell repertoires in COVID-19. On the study more broadly: COVID-19 samples collected from the United States, Italy and Spain covered acute and convalescent phases. The cDNA or gDNA used as material had been derived from T cells, B-cell-depleted T cells, or PBMCs.

The CDR3 is made up of 14 amino acids. Trimming stripped 3 bases from V and 12 bases from J, with 18 bases between. Germline V CDR1 and CDR2: MGHRA, YSYEKL. TCRdb's copy holds only in-frame clones and misses some; the assay was immunoSEQ multiplex PCR. The sample lists around 250,000 clones; 86% were seen once. Living in roughly 25 US areas, the participants were between 18 and 89 years of age. The study counted Cohort 3 donors as recovered given two negative PCRs, clearance, or symptom resolution. The sample comprised PBMCs or T cells enriched from blood (not recorded which). This chain uses TRBV4-1 with TRBJ2-1; the D gene is possibly TRBD2 (6 bases). The TCR was taken from a woman aged 45-59 years who had recovered from COVID-19. CDR3: CASSQPLRDPRQFF. CDR3 bases: TGCGCCAGCAGCCAGCCCCTGCGGGATCCTAGGCAGTTCTTC.